These 6 T cell receptor beta chains originate from one sample sequenced in a study of T cells after yellow fever vaccination. One entry per CDR3 protein results from TCRdb running MiXCR on the 5' RACE reads. The table shows 99,000 or so distinct CDR3 sequences, with around 5.8% occurring only once. The sequencing here drew on CD8+ T cells sorted from PBMCs, taken 10 days after the yellow fever booster vaccination. The receptor set was obtained from a young man who received the YFV17D yellow fever vaccine.

The V and J genes are TRBV9 and TRBJ2-3, with TRBD2 matching over 11 bases. V trimming: 3 bases; J trimming: 4 bases; junction bases outside the gene matches: 7. Germline V gene lookup returns CDR1 SGDLS and CDR2 YYNGEE. CDR3 length: 16 residues. The CDR3 coding sequence is TGTGCCAGCAGCGGTCTAGCGGGGGGTACGGCAGATACGCAGTATTTT. Protein product: CASSGLAGGTADTQYF. Full variable domain (remainder filled in from reference TRBV9 and TRBJ2-3): DSGVTQTPKHLITATGQRVTLRCSPRSGDLSVYWYQQSLDQGLQFLIQYYNGEERAKGNILERFSAQQFPDLHSELNLSSLELGDSALYFCASSGLAGGTADTQYFGPGTRLTVL.

This clonotype was seen a few times. The V call is TRBV4-2, the J call TRBJ2-5; D gene ambiguous. The CDR3 is 15 amino acids. CDR1 is LGHNA, CDR2 YNFKEQ, per germline. The germline V and J ends were trimmed by 2 bases and 1 base, with 11 bases remaining between them. DNA of the CDR3: TGTGCCAGCAGCCAACTGTACGGTACCCAAGAGACCCAGTACTTC. Its translation is CASSQLYGTQETQYF.

The CDR3 loop reads CASSLPNRAYGYTF. As DNA, the CDR3 is TGTGCCAGCAGCCTACCTAACAGGGCCTATGGCTACACCTTC. The chain is built from TRBV2 and TRBJ1-2; D might be TRBD1 (6 bases). The CDR3 length is 14 residues. Deletions cut 6 bases from V and 4 bases from J, with 15 bases between. From germline, CDR1 is SNHLY and CDR2 FYNNEI. The full variable domain, its missing parts supplied by reference TRBV2 and TRBJ1-2, is EPEVTQTPSHQVTQMGQEVILRCVPISNHLYFYWYRQILGQKVEFLVSFYNNEISEKSEIFDDQFSVERPDGSNFTLKIRSTKLEDSAMYFCASSLPNRAYGYTFGSGTRLTVV.

The rearrangement uses TRBV9 and TRBJ2-3, with no clear D. Germline assignment: CDR1 SGDLS and CDR2 YYNGEE. This CDR3 has 13 amino acids. V lost 3 bases and J 0 bases, leaving 5 bases between the germline ends. Written as DNA, the CDR3 is TGTGCCAGCAGCGAAGACAGCACAGATACGCAGTATTTT. This encodes CASSEDSTDTQYF.

This clonotype has ten or more counts. The V gene is TRBV5-1, the J gene TRBJ2-2, with 11 bases matching TRBD2. CDR1 and CDR2 (germline): SGHRS, YFSETQ. V gave up 4 bases and J gave up 3 bases; unmatched junction bases: 5. The CDR3 extends over 16 amino acids. CDR3 bases: TGCGCCAGCAGCCGTGGGACTAGCGGCTACACCGGGGAGCTGTTTTTT. Translation: CASSRGTSGYTGELFF.

This clonotype was counted at least ten times. The gene calls are TRBV12-3 or TRBV12-4 and TRBJ2-5; D possibly corresponds to TRBD2 (7 bases). The CDR3 is 13 amino acids. V lost 6 bases, J lost 5 bases, and 13 bases lay in between. The CDR3 DNA is TGTGCCAGCAGGACAGGAGCGGGGGAGACCCAGTACTTC. This gives the protein CASRTGAGETQYF.